This is a list of T cell receptor beta chains from one sample in a study of STAT5B mutations in CD4+ large granular lymphocyte leukemia. This table comes from immunoSEQ multiplex PCR, and its TCRdb copy is limited to in-frame clones, with some not included. Of fewer than 45,000 clones listed, 75% to 85% are singletons. The material sequenced was CD4+ T cells from blood buffy coats. All receptors derive from a human donor in good health. Each CDR3 is given with its conserved first and last residue. The order of the fields is CDR3 protein, CDR3 DNA, clone size, V gene, D gene, J gene. The D gene is left open where the match is weak. Only some rows state a clone size, as once, few, many or a class for expanded clones.

CAISESYGAGNTIYF | TGTGCCATCAGTGAGTCGTATGGGGCCGGAAACACCATATATTTT | once | TRBV10-3 | . | TRBJ1-3
CASSPGRANTEAFF | TGTGCCAGCAGCCCGGGACGGGCGAACACTGAAGCTTTCTTT | . | TRBV7-9 | . | TRBJ1-1
CASSIGTSPNTGELFF | TGTGCCAGCAGCATCGGGACTAGCCCGAACACCGGGGAGCTGTTTTTT | . | TRBV9 | TRBD2 | TRBJ2-2
CASSPGGTVIYGYTF | TGTGCCAGCAGCCCCGGAGGGACAGTAATCTATGGCTACACCTTC | . | TRBV11-2 | TRBD1 | TRBJ1-2
CASSLGASGYNEQFF | TGTGCCAGCAGCTTAGGGGCTAGCGGGTACAATGAGCAGTTCTTC | . | TRBV7-2 | TRBD2 | TRBJ2-1
CATSGVGGEGGYTF | TGTGCCACCAGCGGTGTAGGGGGGGAAGGTGGCTACACCTTC | . | TRBV15 | . | TRBJ1-2
CASSSQGNTGELFF | TGTGCCAGCAGCTCACAGGGGAACACCGGGGAGCTGTTTTTT | few | TRBV7-3 | . | TRBJ2-2
CASSIGPAGAYEQYF | TGTGCCAGTAGTATAGGCCCCGCAGGGGCCTACGAGCAGTACTTC | once | TRBV19 | . | TRBJ2-7
CASSSSLTGFF | TGTGCCAGCAGTTCAAGTCTAACCGGGTTCTTC | once | TRBV6-6 | . | TRBJ2-1
CASSLGTKGEAFF | TGTGCCAGCAGCCTCGGGACCAAGGGTGAAGCTTTCTTT | . | TRBV11-2 | . | TRBJ1-1
CAWSAPSREQFF | TGTGCCTGGAGTGCCCCGTCCAGGGAGCAGTTCTTC | . | TRBV30 | . | TRBJ2-1
CASSPTANYGYTF | TGTGCCAGCAGTCCGACGGCGAACTATGGCTACACCTTC | few | TRBV27 | . | TRBJ1-2
CASSQDLTQFF | TGTGCCAGCAGCCAGGACCTGACTCAGTTCTTC | . | TRBV7-9 | . | TRBJ2-1
CASRGLVPNTGELFF | TGTGCCAGCAGAGGACTAGTTCCGAACACCGGGGAGCTGTTTTTT | . | TRBV2 | TRBD2 | TRBJ2-2
CASSDRTGGGLGATEAFF | TGTGCCAGCAGCGATCGGACAGGTGGGGGGTTAGGAGCCACTGAAGCTTTCTTT | . | TRBV9 | TRBD1 | TRBJ1-1
CASSPVRGDAKNIQYF | TGCGCCAGCAGCCCCGTGCGGGGGGACGCCAAAAACATTCAGTACTTC | . | TRBV5-1 | TRBD2 | TRBJ2-4
CAGFFEQKLFF | TGTGCCGGTTTCTTTGAACAGAAACTGTTTTTT | . | TRBV30 | . | TRBJ1-4
CASSSMFSGANVLTF | TGTGCCAGCAGTTCGATGTTCTCTGGGGCCAACGTCCTGACTTTC | . | TRBV27 | . | TRBJ2-6
CASSLAGSYDTGELFF | TGTGCCAGCAGCTTGGCTGGGAGTTACGACACCGGGGAGCTGTTTTTT | . | TRBV5-6 | . | TRBJ2-2
CASSPPLGQGNQPQHF | TGCGCCAGCAGCCCCCCCCTGGGACAGGGGAATCAGCCCCAGCATTTT | once | TRBV4-1 | TRBD1 | TRBJ1-5
CASSPARRSSGSATDTQYF | TGTGCCAGCAGCCCTGCGAGGAGGTCTAGCGGGAGTGCGACAGATACGCAGTATTTT | . | TRBV9 | TRBD2 | TRBJ2-3
CASNPGQGNGNTIYF | TGTGCCAGTAACCCGGGACAGGGGAACGGAAACACCATATATTTT | . | TRBV19 | TRBD1 | TRBJ1-3
CAINDRPTDEQYF | TGTGCCATAAATGATCGACCGACCGACGAGCAGTACTTC | once | TRBV10-3 | . | TRBJ2-7
CASSLAIRAETQYF | TGTGCCAGCAGCTTAGCTATAAGGGCAGAGACCCAGTACTTC | . | TRBV7-2 | . | TRBJ2-5
CASSSGVGEVYEQYF | TGTGCCAGCAGCTCCGGAGTGGGAGAGGTCTACGAGCAGTACTTC | . | TRBV7-9 | . | TRBJ2-7
CASSLTSGSGGGELFF | TGTGCCAGCAGCTTGACTAGCGGGAGCGGTGGCGGGGAGCTGTTTTTT | . | TRBV7-2 | TRBD2 | TRBJ2-2
CASSLRGTVAQHF | TGTGCCAGCAGCTTAAGGGGTACGGTGGCCCAGCATTTT | . | TRBV7-3 | . | TRBJ1-5
CASSIGEPNTGELFF | TGTGCCAGTAGTATAGGGGAGCCGAACACCGGGGAGCTGTTTTTT | . | TRBV19 | . | TRBJ2-2
CSVVGLAETQYF | TGCAGCGTTGTAGGTCTAGCGGAGACCCAGTACTTC | . | TRBV29-1 | . | TRBJ2-5
CASSLGQGAETQYF | TGTGCCAGCAGCTTAGGCCAGGGGGCAGAGACCCAGTACTTC | . | TRBV7-9 | TRBD1 | TRBJ2-5
CASGSYGVPYGYTF | TGTGCCAGCGGATCATACGGGGTGCCCTATGGCTACACCTTC | once | TRBV6-1 | . | TRBJ1-2
CAISDQRESNEQFF | TGTGCCATCAGTGACCAGCGGGAGTCCAATGAGCAGTTCTTC | . | TRBV10-3 | TRBD2 | TRBJ2-1
CASGLDRVGGYTF | TGTGCTAGTGGTTTGGACAGGGTGGGTGGCTACACCTTC | once | TRBV12-5 | . | TRBJ1-2
CASSRYGTANTEAFF | TGTGCCAGCAGCCGATACGGGACGGCGAACACTGAAGCTTTCTTT | . | TRBV7-9 | . | TRBJ1-1
CASSEGAVGRGYTF | TGTGCCAGCAGTGAAGGGGCCGTCGGAAGAGGCTACACCTTC | . | TRBV2 | . | TRBJ1-2
CASSLGNFRDQPHQETQYF | TGTGCCAGCAGCTTAGGAAATTTCCGGGACCAACCGCACCAAGAGACCCAGTACTTC | . | TRBV7-9 | . | TRBJ2-5
CASSFPQGAEKLFF | TGTGCCAGCAGTTTCCCACAGGGAGCTGAAAAACTGTTTTTT | . | TRBV28 | . | TRBJ1-4
CAWGDRTNQPQHF | TGTGCCTGGGGGGACAGGACCAATCAGCCCCAGCATTTT | . | TRBV30 | TRBD1 | TRBJ1-5
CASSFGVSGRSDTQYF | TGCGCCAGCAGCTTTGGTGTGAGCGGGAGGAGTGATACGCAGTATTTT | once | TRBV5-1 | TRBD2 | TRBJ2-3
CASSLSGVGEQYF | TGTGCCAGCAGCTTAAGCGGGGTTGGTGAGCAGTACTTC | . | TRBV7-9 | TRBD2 | TRBJ2-7
CAWSVSGGEQFF | TGTGCCTGGAGTGTAAGTGGGGGTGAGCAGTTCTTC | . | TRBV30 | . | TRBJ2-1
CASSFWLAPDNEQFF | TGCGCCAGCAGCTTTTGGCTAGCGCCCGACAATGAGCAGTTCTTC | . | TRBV5-1 | . | TRBJ2-1
CASSIANNYGYTF | TGTGCCAGTAGTATTGCCAATAACTATGGCTACACCTTC | . | TRBV19 | . | TRBJ1-2
CASSIQGSGANVLTF | TGTGCCAGCAGTATACAGGGCTCTGGGGCCAACGTCCTGACTTTC | . | TRBV2 | . | TRBJ2-6
CAWSVGERNTIYF | TGTGCCTGGAGTGTTGGAGAACGAAACACCATATATTTT | once | TRBV30 | . | TRBJ1-3
CASSEDRATSSYNEQFF | TGCGCCAGCAGCGAAGACAGGGCTACCTCCTCCTACAATGAGCAGTTCTTC | . | TRBV4-1 | TRBD1 | TRBJ2-1
CASGTYEQYF | TGTGCCAGCGGTACCTACGAGCAGTACTTC | . | TRBV7-8 | . | TRBJ2-7
CASSHPQGASGELFF | TGTGCCAGCAGCCACCCTCAGGGGGCTAGCGGGGAGCTGTTTTTT | . | TRBV4-2 | TRBD1 | TRBJ2-2
CASSPGLAGGNEQFF | TGTGCCAGCAGCCCCGGACTAGCGGGAGGCAATGAGCAGTTCTTC | . | TRBV7-9 | TRBD2 | TRBJ2-1
CASSRDRGNSGNTIYF | TGTGCCAGCTCTCGAGACAGGGGGAACTCTGGAAACACCATATATTTT | . | TRBV18 | TRBD1 | TRBJ1-3
CASSYSDRGLYEQYF | TGTGCCAGCAGTTATAGCGACAGGGGACTTTACGAGCAGTACTTC | . | TRBV6-5 | TRBD1 | TRBJ2-7
CASSFTAGNTIYF | TGTGCCAGCAGCTTTACAGCTGGAAACACCATATATTTT | . | TRBV7-9 | . | TRBJ1-3
CASSVQPWVDSTDTQYF | TGTGCCAGCAGCGTCCAACCTTGGGTTGATAGCACAGATACGCAGTATTTT | . | TRBV9 | . | TRBJ2-3
CASSETSGASTDTQYF | TGCGCCAGCAGCGAGACTAGCGGGGCTAGCACAGATACGCAGTATTTT | . | TRBV5-1 | TRBD2 | TRBJ2-3
CASSEWGRDTQYF | TGTGCCAGCAGTGAATGGGGGCGAGATACGCAGTATTTT | once | TRBV25-1 | . | TRBJ2-3
CASSLILAGDNEQFF | TGCGCCAGCAGCTTGATACTAGCGGGGGACAATGAGCAGTTCTTC | . | TRBV5-1 | TRBD2 | TRBJ2-1
CASSVVPSGRYNEQFF | TGTGCCAGCAGCGTAGTCCCTAGCGGGAGATACAATGAGCAGTTCTTC | . | TRBV9 | TRBD2 | TRBJ2-1
CASSVGAGSYEQYF | TGTGCCAGCAGTGTTGGGGCAGGGTCCTACGAGCAGTACTTC | . | TRBV25-1 | . | TRBJ2-7
CATTYGPTDVAFF | TGTGCCACCACCTATGGACCTACAGATGTTGCTTTCTTT | . | TRBV19 | . | TRBJ1-1